This TCR beta chain emerged from a study of identical twins. This CDR3 is 20 amino acids long. Germline V gene lookup returns CDR1 DFQATT and CDR2 SNEGSKA (reference sequence). V dropped 6 bases and J dropped 2; count of bases not matched to a gene: 26. Carrying unique molecular identifiers, the cDNA also gained a universal primer site through template switching. TCRdb re-called the 5' RACE reads through MiXCR, storing one row per CDR3 protein. Here the sample spans roughly 690,000 distinct CDR3 sequences, 20% to 25% being singletons. The same data also contributed to another study, on T cells expressing NK-cell markers. That publication notes: The TCR beta repertoires were obtained from sorted CD3+CD56+NKG2C+, CD3+CD56+NKG2C- and CD3+CD56-NKG2C+ T cells. There were seven HCMV-seropositive donors and one seronegative donor among the eight sequenced.

The sample taken for sequencing was PBMCs. The TCR originated in a woman between 18 and 29 years old in good health. This chain uses TRBV20-1 with TRBJ2-5; 8 bases are a match to TRBD2. The CDR3 nucleotides are TGCAGTGCCGTTGATTATGGGCGCAGCGGGGGCTATGGAAGGCAAGAGACCCAGTACTTC. It codes for CSAVDYGRSGGYGRQETQYF.